This note documents a single T cell receptor (beta chain) sequence. Germline V gives CDR1 SGHTA, CDR2 FQGNSA. Between the trimmed V and J ends, which lost 5 bases and 4 bases, there was a span of 14 bases. This CDR3 has 14 amino acids. Sample treatment: around 19 received Ad26.COV2.S at low or high dose, single or two shots; about 5 received placebo; per-sample allocation not given. Day 63 after the first injection of vaccine or placebo was the sampling time. These data are taken from a study of Ad26.COV2.S vaccination and SARS-CoV-2 variants. TCRdb keeps only in-frame clones here, not all; method: immunoSEQ multiplex PCR. The sample consists of hundreds of thousands of clones, around 87% of them appearing once.

The chain links TRBV7-2 to TRBJ2-5; maybe TRBD2 (6 bases). Source: peripheral blood, taken in a trial of Ad26.COV2.S vaccine versus placebo. This receptor was obtained from a person aged 18-65 years who received the Ad26.COV2.S COVID-19 vaccine or a placebo. CDR3 sequence (DNA): TGTGCCAGCAGCACGGGACTTGCGTTAGAGACCCAGTACTTC. This translates into CASSTGLALETQYF. The full variable domain, in which reference TRBV7-2 and TRBJ2-5 provide the parts outside the CDR3, is GAGVSQSPSNKVTEKGKDVELRCDPISGHTALYWYRQSLGQGLEFLIYFQGNSAPDKSGLPSDRFSAERTGGSVSTLTIQRTQQEDSAVYLCASSTGLALETQYFGPGTRLLVL.